The clone carrying this T cell receptor beta chain was seen ten or more times. The data were obtained in a study of regulatory T cells in long-lasting Graves disease. Germline V lookup: CDR1 LNHDA, CDR2 SQIVND (reference sequence). Trimming removed 3 bases from V and 3 bases from J, with 18 bases in between. The CDR3 loop spans 16 amino acids. Regarding time point: newly diagnosed GD, antithyroid drugs for less than 3 months. PBMC RNA served as the TCR library source. Combining iRepertoire HTBI primers with Arm-PCR of CDR3 regions, the authors built TCR beta libraries. TCRdb called the multiplex PCR reads again in MiXCR, with one record for every CDR3 protein. The data hold approximately 540,000 distinct CDR3 sequences, with about 12% observed a single time. These sequences were also reported in another study, on T cells in Graves' hyperthyroidism and ophthalmopathy.

This clonotype was sampled from a woman aged 25 to 39 with Graves disease. The rearrangement uses TRBV19 and TRBJ2-7; perhaps TRBD2 as D (5 bases). The sequencing used peripheral blood mononuclear cells (PBMCs), collected at new diagnosis, from a patient treated with antithyroid drugs. The CDR3 DNA is TGTGCCAGTAGTATGGGTGGGAGAAGAGCGAGCTACGAGCAGTACTTC. Translating it yields CASSMGGRRASYEQYF.